This T cell receptor (beta chain) was identified during a study of blood T cells in healthy people across ages. In this sample, this clonotype turned up a few times. The CDR3 spans 15 residues. Trimming took 6 bases from V and 5 from J; bases not matched to a gene: 5. Per the germline V gene, CDR1 is LNHDA and CDR2 is SQIVND (reference sequence). A minimum of 7 million PBMCs was isolated per sample. Every sample gave at least 5 micrograms of total RNA when it was extracted. A sample-barcoded 5' primer and a J-beta primer mix were used in a second PCR of roughly 6 to 11 cycles. Every sample gave at least 3 million paired-end reads containing CDR3. TCRdb ran MiXCR on the 5' RACE reads and lists one entry per CDR3 protein. Of roughly 800,000 distinct CDR3 sequences in the sample, approximately 25% were seen once. The sample was also linked to a second study, of T cells of mothers and their children. In that study: It was found that thymic selection shapes TCR recombination output similarly in related and unrelated pairs.

The TCR was taken from a boy under 18 in good health. The sample was blood. The V and J genes are TRBV19 and TRBJ2-1, with 12 bases aligning to TRBD2. The CDR3 sequence: CASRVTSGSNNEQFF. The DNA of the CDR3 is TGTGCCAGTAGAGTGACTAGCGGGAGTAACAATGAGCAGTTCTTC. Filled out from reference TRBV19 and TRBJ2-1, the complete variable domain reads DGGITQSPKYLFRKEGQNVTLSCEQNLNHDAMYWYRQDPGQGLRLIYYSQIVNDFQKGDIAEGYSVSREKKESFPLTVTSAQKNPTAFYLCASRVTSGSNNEQFFGPGTRLTVL.